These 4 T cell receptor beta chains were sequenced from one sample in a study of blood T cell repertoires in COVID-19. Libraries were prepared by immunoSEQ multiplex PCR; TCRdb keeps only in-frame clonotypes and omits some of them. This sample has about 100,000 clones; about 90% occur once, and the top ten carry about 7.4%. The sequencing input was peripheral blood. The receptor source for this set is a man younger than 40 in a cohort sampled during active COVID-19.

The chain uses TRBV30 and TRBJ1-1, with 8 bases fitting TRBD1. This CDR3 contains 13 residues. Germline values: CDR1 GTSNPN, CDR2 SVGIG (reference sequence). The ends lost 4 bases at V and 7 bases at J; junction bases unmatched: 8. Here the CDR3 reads CAWNPTGDGEAFF. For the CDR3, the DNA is TGTGCCTGGAACCCGACAGGGGACGGTGAAGCTTTCTTT.

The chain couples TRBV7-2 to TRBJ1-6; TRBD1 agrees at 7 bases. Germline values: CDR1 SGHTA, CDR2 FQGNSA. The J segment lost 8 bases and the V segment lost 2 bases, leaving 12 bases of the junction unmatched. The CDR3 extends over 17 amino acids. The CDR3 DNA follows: TGTGCCAGCAGCTTACGGGCAGGGACAGAGATTCATTCACCCCTCCACTTT. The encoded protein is CASSLRAGTEIHSPLHF.

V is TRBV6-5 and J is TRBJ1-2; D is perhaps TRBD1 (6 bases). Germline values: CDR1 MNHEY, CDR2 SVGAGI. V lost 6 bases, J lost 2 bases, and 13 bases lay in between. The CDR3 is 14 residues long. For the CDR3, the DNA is TGTGCCAGCAGGCCGGACAGTCTAAACTATGGCTACACCTTC. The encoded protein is CASRPDSLNYGYTF.

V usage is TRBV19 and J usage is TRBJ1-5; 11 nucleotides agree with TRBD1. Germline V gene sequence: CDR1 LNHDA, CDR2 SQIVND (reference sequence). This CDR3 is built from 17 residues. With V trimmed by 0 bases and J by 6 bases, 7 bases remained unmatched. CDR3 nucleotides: TGTGCCAGTAGTATAGATCGCGGGACAGGGGGGACTCAGCCCCAGCATTTT. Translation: CASSIDRGTGGTQPQHF.